These 18 T cell receptor beta chains were all obtained from the same sample, sequenced in a study of T cell responses to AZD1222 COVID-19 vaccine. Assay: immunoSEQ multiplex PCR; the TCRdb copy retains only in-frame clones and omits some. This sample has 160,000 or so clones, with roughly nine tenths found just once. The starting material was peripheral blood, obtained after recovery from COVID-19. These receptors all stem from an adult who had recovered from COVID-19.

Only one count was recorded for this clone. The V gene is TRBV5-4, the J gene TRBJ2-1; 7 bases map to TRBD1. CDR1 is SGHNT and CDR2 is YYREEE in the germline V gene (reference sequence). Trimming cost V 4 bases and J 4 bases; bases outside gene matches: 14. There are 17 residues in the CDR3. The CDR3 protein is CASSPRQGALSYNEQFF. Here the CDR3 DNA reads TGTGCCAGCAGCCCTCGACAGGGAGCACTATCTTACAATGAGCAGTTCTTC. The variable domain in full, completed from reference TRBV5-4 and TRBJ2-1, reads ETGVTQSPTHLIKTRGQQVTLRCSSQSGHNTVSWYQQALGQGPQFIFQYYREEENGRGNFPPRFSGLQFPNYSSELNVNALELDDSALYLCASSPRQGALSYNEQFFGPGTRLTVL.

The V and J genes are TRBV19 and TRBJ2-7, with 7 bases identical to TRBD2. CDR1 and CDR2 from the germline V gene are LNHDA and SQIVND (reference sequence). After removal of 9 bases from V and 6 bases from J, the junction contained 5 bases not matched to a gene. CDR3 length: 11 residues. Here the CDR3 DNA reads TGTGCCAGCCCCGGACTAGTCGAGCAGTACTTC. Translation: CASPGLVEQYF.

V usage is TRBV7-2 and J usage is TRBJ1-2; TRBD1 is a possible D gene (6 bases). The ends were cut back, 1 base at V and 2 bases at J, with 8 bases in the middle. The CDR3 is 14 amino acids. Germline V gene sequence: CDR1 SGHTA, CDR2 FQGNSA. Here the CDR3 DNA reads TGTGCCAGCAGCTTAGGGGGGGCAAACTATGGCTACACCTTC. This sequence encodes CASSLGGANYGYTF.

The chain couples TRBV28 to TRBJ1-5, with D possibly being TRBD1 (6 bases). The CDR3 totals 14 residues. Trimming removed 6 bases at V and 3 bases at J, with 12 bases between. The V gene's germline CDR1 is MDHEN and CDR2 SYDVKM. The CDR3 nucleotides read TGTGCCAGCAGAGCCGACAGGAACAATCAGCCCCAGCATTTT. This codes for CASRADRNNQPQHF.

This CDR3 is CASGLVRNTEAFF. The CDR3 region has the DNA TGTGCTAGTGGTTTGGTCAGGAACACTGAAGCTTTCTTT. The chain carries TRBV12-5 and TRBJ1-1; D is unresolved. The CDR3 consists of 13 residues. CDR1 and CDR2 from the germline V gene are LGHNT and FRNRAP. The germline V and J ends were trimmed by 0 bases and 1 base, with 3 bases remaining between them. Full variable domain (remainder filled in from reference TRBV12-5 and TRBJ1-1): DARVTQTPRHKVTEMGQEVTMRCQPILGHNTVFWYRQTMMQGLELLAYFRNRAPLDDSGMPKDRFSAEMPDATLATLKIQPSEPRDSAVYFCASGLVRNTEAFFGQGTRLTVV.

The gene calls are TRBV12-5 and TRBJ2-7; TRBD1 aligns across 7 bases. Germline CDR1 and CDR2: LGHNT and FRNRAP. V lost 8 bases and J lost 3; bases outside the gene matches: 10. The CDR3 consists of 14 residues. CDR3 in DNA: TGTGCTAGTCCTCGTGGGACAGAGATCTACGAGCAGTACTTC. Protein sequence: CASPRGTEIYEQYF. Full variable domain (missing parts from reference TRBV12-5 and TRBJ2-7): DARVTQTPRHKVTEMGQEVTMRCQPILGHNTVFWYRQTMMQGLELLAYFRNRAPLDDSGMPKDRFSAEMPDATLATLKIQPSEPRDSAVYFCASPRGTEIYEQYFGPGTRLTVT.

The chain combines TRBV7-2 with TRBJ1-3; D unclear. There are 15 residues in the CDR3. The V gene's germline CDR1 is SGHTA and CDR2 FQGNSA. The ends were cut back, 5 bases at V and 2 bases at J, with 13 bases in the middle. CDR3: CASSRGISPGNTIYF. The CDR3, as DNA: TGTGCCAGCAGCCGCGGCATCTCACCTGGAAACACCATATATTTT.

V is TRBV27 and J is TRBJ1-2; a weak D match, TRBD1 (6 bases). Germline CDR1 reads MNHEY; CDR2 reads SMNVEV (reference sequence). V was clipped by 1 base and J by 7 bases, with 13 bases between them. The CDR3 has 14 residues. As DNA, the CDR3 is TGTGCCAGCAGTTTATTACTGACAGGTGGTGGCTACACCTTC. Translated, it gives CASSLLLTGGGYTF.

As regards this clone: This specimen includes other DNA sequences encoding the same CDR3. This sequence joins TRBV19 and TRBJ2-7; D is uncertain. Germline V gene data show CDR1 as LNHDA and CDR2 as SQIVND (reference sequence). Deletions cut 0 bases from V and 2 bases from J, with 5 bases between. The CDR3 totals 13 residues. The CDR3 is CASSIDGPYEQYF. For the CDR3, the DNA is TGTGCCAGTAGTATAGACGGCCCCTACGAGCAGTACTTC.

V is TRBV3-1 (or the pseudogene TRBV3-2) and J is TRBJ2-3, with 7 bases identical to TRBD2. CDR1 is LGHDT, CDR2 YNNKEL, per germline (reference sequence). This CDR3 contains 13 residues. The V and J ends lost 5 bases and 5 bases, in that order; junction bases with no gene match: 4. In DNA form, the CDR3 reads TGTGCCAGCAGCGCCCCGGGGGGAGATACGCAGTATTTT. Its protein is CASSAPGGDTQYF.

This clone was observed a few times. As DNA, the CDR3 is TGTGCCAGCAGCCAAGGAAACGGACGCAAGCAGTTCTTC. This gives the protein CASSQGNGRKQFF. The genes are TRBV3-1 (or the pseudogene TRBV3-2) and TRBJ2-1; D unclear. The germline gives CDR1 LGHDT, CDR2 YNNKEL (reference sequence). The V gene lost 1 base and the J gene lost 11 bases, with 12 bases spanning the gap. The CDR3 sequence is 13 residues long.

This chain joins TRBV3-1 (or the pseudogene TRBV3-2) and TRBJ1-6; D is uncertain. Germline CDR1 is LGHDT and CDR2 is YNNKEL (reference sequence). The V end lost 2 bases, the J end lost 13 bases, and 12 bases lay between the germline ends. This CDR3 is built from 13 residues. CDR3 DNA: TGTGCCAGCAGCCAACCCGGGATCGCCCCCCTCCACTTT. Amino acids: CASSQPGIAPLHF.

This rearrangement joins TRBV7-8 to TRBJ2-7; TRBD2 matches 12 bases. Germline V gives CDR1 SGHVS, CDR2 FQNEAQ. The CDR3 sequence is 18 residues long. The J segment lost 2 bases and the V segment lost 2 bases, leaving 10 bases of the junction unmatched. The CDR3: CASSLLGGLAGAAYEQYF. The CDR3 DNA sequence: TGTGCCAGCAGCTTATTAGGGGGACTAGCGGGCGCAGCCTACGAGCAGTACTTC.

The chain is built from TRBV9 and TRBJ2-7; TRBD2 matches 10 bases. From germline, CDR1 is SGDLS and CDR2 YYNGEE. V gave up 0 bases and J gave up 0 bases; unmatched junction bases: 3. CDR3 length equals 16 residues. CDR3 protein: CASSVGGLAVSYEQYF. The CDR3 region has the DNA TGTGCCAGCAGCGTAGGAGGACTAGCGGTCTCCTACGAGCAGTACTTC.

This clone was observed once. This chain joins TRBV7-3 and TRBJ1-2; unclear D gene. Germline V gene sequence: CDR1 SGHTA, CDR2 FQGTGA. V lost 2 bases, J lost 6 bases, and 10 bases lay in between. This CDR3 contains 13 residues. DNA of the CDR3: TGTGCCAGCAGCTTACTGAAGGGCGATGGCTACACCTTC. Protein sequence: CASSLLKGDGYTF.

The rearrangement joins TRBV9 to TRBJ2-3; 9 bases are a match to TRBD2. V was pared by 1 base and J by 5 bases, with 8 bases of the junction left unmatched. This CDR3 is 16 amino acids long. Germline V gene data show CDR1 as SGDLS and CDR2 as YYNGEE. This CDR3 is CASSVLLAGRGDTQYF. CDR3 coding DNA: TGTGCCAGCAGCGTACTACTAGCGGGCCGGGGAGATACGCAGTATTTT.

CDR3: CASSPSGTGGADTQYF. In DNA, the CDR3 is TGTGCCAGCAGTCCCTCCGGTACAGGGGGCGCAGATACGCAGTATTTT. The V call is TRBV28, the J call TRBJ2-3; TRBD1 agrees at 9 bases. This CDR3 spans 16 amino acids. Germline V CDR1 and CDR2: MDHEN, SYDVKM. The junction had 10 bases not matched to a gene; V was cut back by 5 bases and J by 4 bases.

The chain couples TRBV5-5 to TRBJ2-7; unclear D gene. CDR3 size: 13 residues. In germline, CDR1 is SGHKS, CDR2 YYEKEE (reference sequence). V was shortened by 3 bases and J by 6 bases, with 13 bases between the two germline ends. The CDR3: CASSSRPTGEQYF. The DNA of the CDR3 is TGTGCCAGCAGCTCCAGGCCCACGGGCGAGCAGTACTTC.